The 26 T cell receptor beta chains in this list originate from one sample, sequenced in a study of blood T cells in healthy people across ages. Next came a second PCR, run for about 6 to 12 cycles, which used a sample-barcoded 5' primer along with a J-beta primer mix. From the 5' RACE reads, TCRdb called clonotypes with MiXCR, one entry per CDR3 protein. The sample gives 700,000 to 900,000 distinct CDR3 sequences, about 48% of which show up once; 41% is in the top ten. What was sequenced was blood. The source of these receptors is a man older than 75 in good health.

The chain recombines TRBV24-1 with TRBJ1-2; the match to TRBD1 covers 7 bases. The CDR3 is made up of 13 amino acids. Trimming took 5 bases from V and 2 from J; bases not matched to a gene: 1. In germline, CDR1 is KGHDR, CDR2 SFDVKD. CDR3 loop: CATSGQGNYGYTF. CDR3 coding DNA: TGTGCCACCAGTGGACAGGGCAACTATGGCTACACCTTC.

This clonotype has more than one count but fewer than ten. The chain is built from TRBV29-1 and TRBJ2-7, with TRBD2 as a possible D gene (6 bases). Germline V CDR1 and CDR2: SQVTM, ANQGSEA. Trimming pared 4 bases from V and 2 bases from J, leaving 18 bases between. This CDR3 region has 15 residues. CDR3 in DNA: TGCAGCGTTGGCGGGGCCCAAAAAACCCCCTACGAGCAGTACTTC. Protein product: CSVGGAQKTPYEQYF.

This chain links TRBV2 with TRBJ2-1; D call uncertain. The V end was cut by 7 bases, the J end by 1 base, with 8 bases between. Germline CDR1 SNHLY, CDR2 FYNNEI. This CDR3 is 13 amino acids long. The CDR3 loop reads CASTPGSYNEQFF. The CDR3 nucleotides read TGTGCCAGCACCCCAGGATCCTACAATGAGCAGTTCTTC.

The CDR3 DNA sequence: TGCAGTGCGGAAGGGACTAGCTCCTACAATGAGCAGTTCTTC. Protein: CSAEGTSSYNEQFF. The V call is TRBV20-1, the J call TRBJ2-1, with TRBD2 identical over 8 bases. The V gene end was trimmed by 6 bases and the J gene end by 0 bases; junction bases not matched to a gene: 4. The length of the CDR3 is 14 residues. Germline V CDR1 and CDR2: DFQATT, SNEGSKA (reference sequence).

The rearrangement links TRBV18 to TRBJ2-1; 9 positions agree with TRBD1. The CDR3 runs to 15 residues. V trimming: 0 bases; J trimming: 7 bases; junction bases outside the gene matches: 4. Germline V gives CDR1 KGHSH, CDR2 LQKENI. CDR3 sequence: CASSPPGQGGNEQFF. The DNA of the CDR3 is TGTGCCAGCTCACCACCGGGACAGGGAGGAAATGAGCAGTTCTTC. The complete variable domain, with remaining parts taken from reference TRBV18 and TRBJ2-1, reads NAGVMQNPRHLVRRRGQEARLRCSPMKGHSHVYWYRQLPEEGLKFMVYLQKENIIDESGMPKERFSAEFPKEGPSILRIQQVVRGDSAAYFCASSPPGQGGNEQFFGPGTRLTVL.

As regards this clonotype: The germline gene is not matched at one end of the junction; a read error may be the cause. The chain recombines TRBV7-7 with TRBJ2-3; D might be TRBD2 (5 bases). This CDR3 is built from 13 residues. The germline V gene has CDR1 SSHAT and CDR2 FNYEAQ (reference sequence). CDR3 sequence reads: CASSSLRGGTQYF. For the CDR3, the DNA is TGTGCTAGCAGCTCCCTACGCGGAGGCACGCAGTATTTT. Full variable domain (outside the CDR3, taken from reference TRBV7-7 and TRBJ2-3): GAGVSQSPRYKVTKRGQDVTLRCDPISSHATLYWYQQALGQGPEFLTYFNYEAQPDKSGLPSDRFSAERPEGSISTLTIQRTEQRDSAMYRCASSSLRGGTQYFGPGTRLTVL.

CDR3 sequence: CATSRGTGGTEQYF. Written as DNA, the CDR3 is TGTGCCACCAGCAGAGGGACAGGGGGCACCGAGCAGTACTTC. The J gene is TRBJ2-7, the V gene TRBV15; 11 positions agree with TRBD1. Germline trimming cut 1 base from V and 6 bases from J; bases unmatched to any gene: 2. This CDR3 region has 14 residues. Per the germline V gene, CDR1 is LNHNV and CDR2 is YYDKDF (reference sequence).

In its sample, this clonotype was seen a few times. The CDR3 nucleotides read TGTGCCAGCAGCGAGGGACTAGCGGGCCGGATCCACACCGGGGAGCTGTTTTTT. Residues: CASSEGLAGRIHTGELFF. The V call is TRBV7-2, the J call TRBJ2-2; 12 bases are a match to TRBD2. Germline assignment: CDR1 SGHTA and CDR2 FQGNSA. J lost 3 bases, V lost 5 bases, and 10 bases had no gene match. This CDR3 has 18 residues.

This clonotype was found a few times. This chain links TRBV2 with TRBJ1-2, with 9 bases that match TRBD1. Germline V gene lookup returns CDR1 SNHLY and CDR2 FYNNEI. With 5 bases clipped from V and 9 bases from J, the junction kept 4 bases outside the gene matches. The CDR3 is 12 amino acids. The CDR3 sequence: CASSRDRVSYTF. The CDR3 bases are TGTGCCAGCAGTAGGGACAGGGTGAGCTACACCTTC.

The chain carries TRBV18 and TRBJ2-4; D is perhaps TRBD2 (7 bases). The V end lost 5 bases, the J end lost 2 bases, and 10 bases lay between the germline ends. The length of the CDR3 is 14 residues. The V gene's germline CDR1 is KGHSH and CDR2 LQKENI. The CDR3 nucleotides read TGTGCCAGCTCAAGCGGGACAACCAAAAACATTCAGTACTTC. Translation gives CASSSGTTKNIQYF.

This clonotype has just a few counts. J is TRBJ2-3 and V is TRBV20-1; 13 positions match TRBD2. Looked up from germline, CDR1 is DFQATT and CDR2 is SNEGSKA (reference sequence). V was pared by 2 bases and J by 3 bases, with 5 bases of the junction left unmatched. The CDR3 has 16 amino acids. CDR3 nucleotides: TGCAGTGCTAGAAAAACTAGCGGGAGGGCGACAGATACGCAGTATTTT. Amino acids: CSARKTSGRATDTQYF.

This chain links TRBV20-1 with TRBJ2-1; 11 positions match TRBD2. The CDR3 is 16 residues long. Germline CDR1 is DFQATT and CDR2 is SNEGSKA (reference sequence). The V and J ends lost 5 bases and 5 bases, in that order; junction bases with no gene match: 11. CDR3 coding DNA: TGCAGTGCTTTCATCAGTGGACTAGCGGGCCACAATGAGCAGTTCTTC. This codes for CSAFISGLAGHNEQFF.

The CDR3 nucleotides are TGTGCCAGCAGTGAAACAGGGGATCAGGAGACCCAGTACTTC. Translated, it gives CASSETGDQETQYF. This chain uses TRBV2 with TRBJ2-4; 7 bases line up with TRBD1. The J call may be mistaken, given a closer DNA end match to TRBJ2-5. Germline CDR1 and CDR2: SNHLY and FYNNEI. This CDR3 region has 14 residues.

This clonotype was seen only a few times. CDR3 in DNA: TGCGCCAGCACCCCCTCCGGGACGGATAATTCACCCCTCCACTTT. Encoded protein: CASTPSGTDNSPLHF. This chain connects TRBV5-1 to TRBJ1-6, with D possibly being TRBD1 (5 bases). Per the germline V gene, CDR1 is SGHRS and CDR2 is YFSETQ. The CDR3 has 15 residues. Between the trimmed V and J ends, which lost 6 bases and 5 bases, there was a span of 15 bases.

With respect to this clonotype: A read error may account for a junction end that differs from germline. This chain connects TRBV7-9 to TRBJ2-3; 8 nucleotides line up with TRBD1. The germline gives CDR1 SEHNR, CDR2 FQNEAQ (reference sequence). This CDR3 has 12 amino acids. The CDR3 bases are TGTGCCAGTAGCTTATCCCCGGACAGGGAGTATTTT. Translation gives CASSLSPDREYF.

The chain recombines TRBV6-6 with TRBJ2-7, with 8 bases fitting TRBD1. Germline V gene data show CDR1 as MNHNY and CDR2 as SVGAGI (reference sequence). V lost 0 bases, J lost 2 bases, and 9 bases stayed unmatched. CDR3 length: 17 amino acids. In nucleotides, the CDR3 is TGTGCCAGCAGTTACTCTAGCCGGGACAGGAGCCCCTACGAGCAGTACTTC. Residues: CASSYSSRDRSPYEQYF.

This chain uses TRBV18 with TRBJ2-7; 7 bases line up with TRBD1. The CDR3 contains 15 residues. Germline V lookup: CDR1 KGHSH, CDR2 LQKENI. Unmatched junction bases numbered 10, after V lost 3 bases and J lost 5 bases. DNA of the CDR3: TGTGCCAGCTCACCCCTCACAGGGGTTAACAACGAGCAGTACTTC. Translation gives CASSPLTGVNNEQYF.

The chain combines TRBV12-3 or TRBV12-4 with TRBJ2-7; the D gene is possibly TRBD2 (5 bases). There are 14 residues in the CDR3. V was shortened by 6 bases and J by 2 bases, with 14 bases between the two germline ends. The CDR3 loop reads CASSRWTFPYEQYF. CDR3 DNA: TGTGCCAGCAGCAGATGGACTTTTCCCTACGAGCAGTACTTC.

This clonotype has more than one count but fewer than ten. The chain carries TRBV12-3 or TRBV12-4 and TRBJ2-7, with a possible D match to TRBD2 (5 bases). This CDR3 is 12 amino acids long. Trimming stripped 6 bases from V and 3 bases from J, with 9 bases between. The CDR3 reads CASRVEVYEQYF. The DNA of the CDR3 is TGTGCCAGCAGGGTGGAGGTCTACGAGCAGTACTTC.

This clonotype was observed a handful of times. The J gene is TRBJ2-5, the V gene TRBV2; 9 positions match TRBD1. This CDR3 is 16 amino acids long. V lost 5 bases and J lost 1; bases outside the gene matches: 8. Germline assignment: CDR1 SNHLY and CDR2 FYNNEI. The CDR3 bases are TGTGCCAGCAGTCGCGCCGGGACAGGGCTCCAAGAGACCCAGTACTTC. It codes for CASSRAGTGLQETQYF.

The gene calls are TRBV18 and TRBJ1-2, with 7 bases aligning to TRBD1. Germline V CDR1 and CDR2: KGHSH, LQKENI. The CDR3 sequence is 15 residues long. V gave up 3 bases and J gave up 7 bases; unmatched junction bases: 11. CDR3 loop: CASSPIQGRGAGYTF. As DNA, the CDR3 is TGTGCCAGCTCACCCATACAGGGGCGTGGCGCTGGCTACACCTTC.

This clonotype came up a few times. The chain carries TRBV11-3 and TRBJ2-1; the D gene is possibly TRBD2 (5 bases). The length of the CDR3 is 14 residues. Germline loops: CDR1 SGHNT, CDR2 YENEEA. With 7 bases removed from V and 7 bases from J, the gap between germline ends came to 17 bases. The CDR3 sequence: CASNHRTECNEQFF. DNA for the CDR3: TGTGCCAGCAACCACCGGACTGAATGTAATGAGCAGTTCTTC.

The V and J genes are TRBV25-1 and TRBJ1-2; D not certain. The ends were cut back, 3 bases at V and 4 bases at J, with 12 bases in the middle. The CDR3 is 14 amino acids. Germline values: CDR1 MGHDK, CDR2 SYGVNS. CDR3 coding DNA: TGTGCCAGCAGTGAGGCCCCGTTGGCCTATGGCTACACCTTC. It codes for CASSEAPLAYGYTF.

A few counts support this clonotype. The chain joins TRBV9 to TRBJ2-5, with 8 bases identical to TRBD2. Germline trimming cut 3 bases from V and 4 bases from J; bases unmatched to any gene: 14. CDR3 length: 17 amino acids. CDR1 SGDLS and CDR2 YYNGEE come from the germline V gene. The CDR3: CASSGRRLAPAGETQYF. The CDR3 DNA sequence: TGTGCCAGCAGCGGGAGGAGACTAGCGCCAGCGGGAGAGACCCAGTACTTC.

The chain employs TRBV12-3 or TRBV12-4 and TRBJ1-2; possible D gene TRBD1, 5 bases. The CDR3 runs 12 residues. V shed 6 bases and J shed 8 bases, with 13 bases lying between them. In nucleotides, the CDR3 is TGTGCCAGCAGGGTGGGGAGGGGCGGCTACACCTTC. Translation gives CASRVGRGGYTF.

The rearrangement joins TRBV11-2 to TRBJ1-4, with D tentatively TRBD1 (5 bases). V was pared by 2 bases and J by 3 bases, with 7 bases between. Looked up from germline, CDR1 is SGHAT and CDR2 is FQNNGV. This CDR3 region has 14 residues. CDR3 bases: TGTGCCAGCAGCTTATGGGGGTCTAATGAAAAACTGTTTTTT. Protein product: CASSLWGSNEKLFF.